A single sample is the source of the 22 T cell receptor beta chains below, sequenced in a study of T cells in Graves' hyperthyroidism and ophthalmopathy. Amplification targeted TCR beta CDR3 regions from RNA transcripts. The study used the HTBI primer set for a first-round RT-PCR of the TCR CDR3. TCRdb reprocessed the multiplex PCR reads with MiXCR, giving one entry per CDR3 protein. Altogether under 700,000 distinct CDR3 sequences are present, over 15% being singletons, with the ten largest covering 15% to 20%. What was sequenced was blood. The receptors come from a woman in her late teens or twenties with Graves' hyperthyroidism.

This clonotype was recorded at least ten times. CDR3 sequence (DNA): TGCAGCGTTGACGCGCTAGGCAGGGCCAATGAGCAGTTCTTC. This sequence encodes CSVDALGRANEQFF. This sequence joins TRBV29-1 and TRBJ2-1; maybe TRBD1 (5 bases). The CDR3 totals 14 residues. In germline, CDR1 is SQVTM, CDR2 ANQGSEA. V was trimmed by 3 bases and J by 6 bases, leaving 15 bases between them.

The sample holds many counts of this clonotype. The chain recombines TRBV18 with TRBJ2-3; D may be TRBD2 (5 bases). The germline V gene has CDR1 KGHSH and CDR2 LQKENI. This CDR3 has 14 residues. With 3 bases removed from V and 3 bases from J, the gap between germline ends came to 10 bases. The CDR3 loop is CASSPTIRTDTQYF. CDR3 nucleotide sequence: TGTGCCAGCTCACCGACTATCAGGACAGATACGCAGTATTTT.

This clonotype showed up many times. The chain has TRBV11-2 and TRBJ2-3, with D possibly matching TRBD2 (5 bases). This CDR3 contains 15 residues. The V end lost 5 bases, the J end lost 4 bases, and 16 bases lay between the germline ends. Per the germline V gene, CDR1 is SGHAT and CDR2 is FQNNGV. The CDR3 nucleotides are TGTGCCAGCAGCCCCGCTAGCCGTTTTCCAGATACGCAGTATTTT. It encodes CASSPASRFPDTQYF. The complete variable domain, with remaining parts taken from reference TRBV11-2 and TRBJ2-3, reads EAGVAQSPRYKIIEKRQSVAFWCNPISGHATLYWYQQILGQGPKLLIQFQNNGVVDDSQLPKDRFSAERLKGVDSTLKIQPAKLEDSAVYLCASSPASRFPDTQYFGPGTRLTVL.

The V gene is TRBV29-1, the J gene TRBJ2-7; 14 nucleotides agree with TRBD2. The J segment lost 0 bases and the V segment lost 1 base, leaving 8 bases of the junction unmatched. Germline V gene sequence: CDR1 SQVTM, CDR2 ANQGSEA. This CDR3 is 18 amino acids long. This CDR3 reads CSVEGGTSGRSGSYEQYF. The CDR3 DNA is TGCAGCGTTGAAGGGGGGACTAGCGGGAGATCTGGCTCCTACGAGCAGTACTTC.

The CDR3: CASKDRGPREGANVLTF. The CDR3 coding sequence is TGTGCCAGCAAGGACAGGGGGCCACGTGAGGGGGCCAACGTCCTGACTTTC. This rearrangement joins TRBV27 to TRBJ2-6; 11 bases are shared with TRBD1. Germline CDR1 is MNHEY and CDR2 is SMNVEV (reference sequence). The CDR3 covers 17 residues. J lost 4 bases, V lost 7 bases, and 9 bases had no gene match.

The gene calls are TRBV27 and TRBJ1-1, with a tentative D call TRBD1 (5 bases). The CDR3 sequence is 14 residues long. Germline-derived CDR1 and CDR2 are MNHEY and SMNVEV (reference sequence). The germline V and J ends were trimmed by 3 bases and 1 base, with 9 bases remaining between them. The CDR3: CASSFDSRNTEAFF. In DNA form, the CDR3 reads TGTGCCAGCAGTTTCGACAGTAGGAACACTGAAGCTTTCTTT.

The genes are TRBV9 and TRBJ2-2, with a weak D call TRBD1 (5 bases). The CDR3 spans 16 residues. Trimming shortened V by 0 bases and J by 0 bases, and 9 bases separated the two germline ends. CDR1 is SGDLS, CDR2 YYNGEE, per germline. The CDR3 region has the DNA TGTGCCAGCAGCGTAGTCGACAGTTCGAACACCGGGGAGCTGTTTTTT. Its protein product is CASSVVDSSNTGELFF.

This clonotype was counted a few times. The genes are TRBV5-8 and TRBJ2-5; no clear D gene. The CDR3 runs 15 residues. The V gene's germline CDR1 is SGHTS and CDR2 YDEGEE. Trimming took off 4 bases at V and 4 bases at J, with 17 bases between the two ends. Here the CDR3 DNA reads TGTGCCAGCAGCCGAAGGGTAGGGTCAGGAGAGACCCAGTACTTC. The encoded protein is CASSRRVGSGETQYF.

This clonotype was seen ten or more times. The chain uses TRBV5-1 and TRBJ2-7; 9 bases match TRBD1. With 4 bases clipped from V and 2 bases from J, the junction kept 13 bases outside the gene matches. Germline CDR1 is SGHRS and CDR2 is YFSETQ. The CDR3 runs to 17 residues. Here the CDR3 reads CASSPEGQGMRAYEQYF. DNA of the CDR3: TGCGCCAGCAGCCCAGAAGGACAGGGGATGCGAGCCTACGAGCAGTACTTC.

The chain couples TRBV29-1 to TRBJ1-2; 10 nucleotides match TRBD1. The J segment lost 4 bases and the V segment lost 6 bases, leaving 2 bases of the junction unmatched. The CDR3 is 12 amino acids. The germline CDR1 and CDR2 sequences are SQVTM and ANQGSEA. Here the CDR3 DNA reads TGCAGCGTGGGGACAGGGGTCTATGGCTACACCTTC. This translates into CSVGTGVYGYTF. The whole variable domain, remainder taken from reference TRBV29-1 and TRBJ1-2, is SAVISQKPSRDICQRGTSLTIQCQVDSQVTMMFWYRQQPGQSLTLIATANQGSEATYESGFVIDKFPISRPNLTFSTLTVSNMSPEDSSIYLCSVGTGVYGYTFGSGTRLTVV.

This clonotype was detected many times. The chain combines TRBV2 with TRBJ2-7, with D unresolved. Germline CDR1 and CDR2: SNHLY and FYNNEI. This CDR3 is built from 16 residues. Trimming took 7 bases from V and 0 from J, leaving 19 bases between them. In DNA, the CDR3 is TGTGCCAGCATCGAGGTGGGGTACGCGAGCTCCTACGAGCAGTACTTC. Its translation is CASIEVGYASSYEQYF.

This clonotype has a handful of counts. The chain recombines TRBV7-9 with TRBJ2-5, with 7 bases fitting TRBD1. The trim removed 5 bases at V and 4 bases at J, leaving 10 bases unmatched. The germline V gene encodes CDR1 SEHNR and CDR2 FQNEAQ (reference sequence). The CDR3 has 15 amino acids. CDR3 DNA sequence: TGTGCCAGCAGCCAAACAGGGGCGATGGGAGAGACCCAGTACTTC. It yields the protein CASSQTGAMGETQYF.

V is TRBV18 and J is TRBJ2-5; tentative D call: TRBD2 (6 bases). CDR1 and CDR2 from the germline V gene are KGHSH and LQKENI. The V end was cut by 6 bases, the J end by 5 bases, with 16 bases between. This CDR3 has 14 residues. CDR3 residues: CASSLRGSSETQYF. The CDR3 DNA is TGTGCCAGCTCGCTCCGGGGGTCCTCCGAGACCCAGTACTTC.

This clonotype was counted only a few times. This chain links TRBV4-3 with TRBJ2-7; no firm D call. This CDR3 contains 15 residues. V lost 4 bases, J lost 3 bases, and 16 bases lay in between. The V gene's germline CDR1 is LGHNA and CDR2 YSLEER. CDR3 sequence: CASSPTFDFGYEQYF. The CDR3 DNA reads TGCGCCAGCAGCCCGACATTCGATTTTGGCTACGAGCAGTACTTC.

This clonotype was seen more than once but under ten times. The CDR3 spells CASSLNGGHYGYTF. CDR3 coding DNA: TGTGCCAGCAGCTTAAACGGGGGTCACTATGGCTACACCTTC. This rearrangement joins TRBV13 to TRBJ1-2; possibly TRBD1 for D (5 bases). The germline CDR1 and CDR2 sequences are PRHDT and FYEKMQ (reference sequence). CDR3 length: 14 amino acids. Trimming pared 2 bases from V and 3 bases from J, leaving 10 bases between.

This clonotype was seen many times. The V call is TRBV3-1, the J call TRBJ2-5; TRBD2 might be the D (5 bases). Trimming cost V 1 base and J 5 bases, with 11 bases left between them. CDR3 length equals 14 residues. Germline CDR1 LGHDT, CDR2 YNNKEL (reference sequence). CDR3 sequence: CASSQGLMPETQYF. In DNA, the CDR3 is TGTGCCAGCAGCCAAGGACTAATGCCCGAGACCCAGTACTTC.

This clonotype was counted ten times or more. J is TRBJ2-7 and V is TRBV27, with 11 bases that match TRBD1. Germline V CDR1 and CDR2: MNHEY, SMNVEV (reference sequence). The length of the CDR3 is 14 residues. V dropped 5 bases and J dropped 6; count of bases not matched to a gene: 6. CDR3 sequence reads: CASSPTGTGGEQYF. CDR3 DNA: TGTGCCAGCAGTCCGACCGGGACAGGGGGCGAGCAGTACTTC.

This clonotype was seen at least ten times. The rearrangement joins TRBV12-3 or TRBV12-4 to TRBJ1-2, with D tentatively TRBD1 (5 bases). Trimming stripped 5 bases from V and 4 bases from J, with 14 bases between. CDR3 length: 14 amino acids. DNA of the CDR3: TGTGCCAGCAGTCTTTTAGGGGCGGGCTATGGCTACACCTTC. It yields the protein CASSLLGAGYGYTF.

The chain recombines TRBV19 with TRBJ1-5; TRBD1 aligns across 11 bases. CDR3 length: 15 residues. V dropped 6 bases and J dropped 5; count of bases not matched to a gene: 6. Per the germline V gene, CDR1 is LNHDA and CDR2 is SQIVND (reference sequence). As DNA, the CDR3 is TGTGCCAGTAGGAGGGGACAGGGGGTTTATCAGCCCCAGCATTTT. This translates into CASRRGQGVYQPQHF.

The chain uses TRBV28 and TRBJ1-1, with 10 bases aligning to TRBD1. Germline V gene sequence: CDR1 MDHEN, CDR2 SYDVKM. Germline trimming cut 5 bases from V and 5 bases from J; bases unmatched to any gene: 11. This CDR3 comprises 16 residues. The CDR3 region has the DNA TGTGCCAGCAGTCCACCGGACAGGGGGGTGAGAACTGAAGCTTTCTTT. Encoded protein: CASSPPDRGVRTEAFF.

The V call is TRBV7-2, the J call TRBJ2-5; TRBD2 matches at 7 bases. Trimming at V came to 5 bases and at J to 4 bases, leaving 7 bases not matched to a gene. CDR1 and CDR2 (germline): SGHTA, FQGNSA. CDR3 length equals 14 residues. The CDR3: CASSTKRGTETQYF. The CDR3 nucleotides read TGTGCCAGCAGCACCAAGCGGGGTACAGAGACCCAGTACTTC.

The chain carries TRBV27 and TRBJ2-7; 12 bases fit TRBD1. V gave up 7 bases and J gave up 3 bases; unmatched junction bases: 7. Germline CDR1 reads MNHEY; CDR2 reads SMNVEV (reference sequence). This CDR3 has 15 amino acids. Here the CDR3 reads CASNPGTGGRYEQYF. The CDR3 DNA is TGTGCCAGCAACCCCGGGACAGGGGGCCGCTACGAGCAGTACTTC.